These 25 T cell receptor beta chains were sequenced from one sample in a study of control samples from healthy donors and cancer patients. Libraries were prepared by immunoSEQ multiplex PCR; TCRdb keeps only in-frame clonotypes and omits some of them. The profile covers some 160,000 clones, with about 89% appearing a single time and 4.9% taken by the ten largest. Sequenced: blood. All receptors derive from a young man in good health.

The rearrangement joins TRBV10-3 to TRBJ2-5; D remains unclear. Looked up from germline, CDR1 is ENHRY and CDR2 is SYGVKD. Trimming cost V 5 bases and J 2 bases, with 12 bases left between them. This CDR3 contains 14 residues. CDR3 nucleotide sequence: TGTGCCATCAGTTTGGGCCCCGCGCAAGAGACCCAGTACTTC. It encodes CAISLGPAQETQYF.

There are a few counts of this clone. The genes are TRBV30 and TRBJ1-6; perhaps TRBD1 as D (5 bases). Germline CDR1 and CDR2: GTSNPN and SVGIG (reference sequence). CDR3 length: 15 amino acids. V was clipped by 0 bases and J by 7 bases, with 13 bases between them. Here the CDR3 reads CAWSVTGTENSPLHF. CDR3 DNA: TGTGCCTGGAGTGTAACCGGGACGGAAAATTCACCCCTCCACTTT.

The chain employs TRBV4-2 and TRBJ2-2, with D uncertain. Germline values: CDR1 LGHNA, CDR2 YNFKEQ. The CDR3 covers 13 residues. With 0 bases removed from V and 7 bases from J, the gap between germline ends came to 6 bases. In DNA, the CDR3 is TGTGCCAGCAGCCAAGAGAATGGCGGGGAGCTGTTTTTT. This codes for CASSQENGGELFF.

The chain recombines TRBV5-6 with TRBJ2-5; D unresolved. Trimming took 0 bases from V and 1 from J, leaving 7 bases between them. CDR1 is SGHDT, CDR2 YYEEEE, per germline. This CDR3 spans 14 amino acids. The CDR3 DNA reads TGTGCCAGCAGCTTGGGGACGGCCCAAGAGACCCAGTACTTC. This translates into CASSLGTAQETQYF.

V gene TRBV7-2 combines with J gene TRBJ2-5, with a weak D call TRBD1 (5 bases). Germline V gives CDR1 SGHTA, CDR2 FQGNSA. The V gene lost 1 base and the J gene lost 1 base, with 13 bases spanning the gap. This CDR3 has 16 amino acids. DNA for the CDR3: TGTGCCAGCAGCTTAGTGGCGGCAGGGCCCCAAGAGACCCAGTACTTC. It codes for CASSLVAAGPQETQYF. Full variable domain (outside the CDR3, taken from reference TRBV7-2 and TRBJ2-5): GAGVSQSPSNKVTEKGKDVELRCDPISGHTALYWYRQSLGQGLEFLIYFQGNSAPDKSGLPSDRFSAERTGGSVSTLTIQRTQQEDSAVYLCASSLVAAGPQETQYFGPGTRLLVL.

A single count supports this clone. This rearrangement joins TRBV10-3 to TRBJ2-2; 7 bases line up with TRBD1. The CDR3 runs to 15 residues. From germline, CDR1 is ENHRY and CDR2 SYGVKD. The ends lost 3 bases at V and 5 bases at J; junction bases unmatched: 6. DNA for the CDR3: TGTGCCATCAGTGATGTTAGGGGGCAAACCGGGGAGCTGTTTTTT. Translated: CAISDVRGQTGELFF.

The chain joins TRBV7-9 to TRBJ1-4; the D is unclear. V shed 5 bases and J shed 4 bases, with 14 bases lying between them. Germline assignment: CDR1 SEHNR and CDR2 FQNEAQ (reference sequence). The CDR3 extends over 15 amino acids. For the CDR3, the DNA is TGTGCCAGCAGCCCCACGGCCTTGAGTAATGAAAAACTGTTTTTT. Its translation is CASSPTALSNEKLFF.

The chain employs TRBV15 and TRBJ2-5; 8 bases fit TRBD2. This CDR3 is built from 15 residues. Unmatched junction bases numbered 6, after V lost 1 base and J lost 5 bases. Germline V gene lookup returns CDR1 LNHNV and CDR2 YYDKDF (reference sequence). CDR3 sequence reads: CATSRVSGIVETQYF. CDR3 nucleotide sequence: TGTGCCACCAGCAGAGTTAGCGGGATCGTGGAGACCCAGTACTTC.

The CDR3, as DNA: TGTGCCAGTAGCGCCCCCCCAGGGAGCTCCTATAATTCACCCCTCCACTTT. Translation: CASSAPPGSSYNSPLHF. The J gene is TRBJ1-6, the V gene TRBV19; D possibly corresponds to TRBD1 (5 bases). V shed 6 bases and J shed 0 bases, with 15 bases lying between them. From germline, CDR1 is LNHDA and CDR2 SQIVND (reference sequence). The CDR3 consists of 17 residues.

This clone was seen a single time. The rearrangement links TRBV12-3 or TRBV12-4 to TRBJ1-2; D is perhaps TRBD1 (6 bases). Trimming took off 5 bases at V and 7 bases at J, with 14 bases between the two ends. The CDR3 has 13 residues. The CDR3 nucleotides are TGTGCCAGCAGTGAGGGACATTCTGTTGGCTACACCTTC. It is translated as CASSEGHSVGYTF.

The chain has TRBV24-1 and TRBJ2-3; 8 bases are a match to TRBD2. There are 17 residues in the CDR3. Germline CDR1 is KGHDR and CDR2 is SFDVKD. The V and J ends lost 6 bases and 2 bases, in that order; junction bases with no gene match: 12. CDR3 loop: CATSSVTGTRFTDTQYF. The CDR3 nucleotides are TGTGCCACCAGTAGTGTGACCGGGACTAGATTCACAGATACGCAGTATTTT.

The chain joins TRBV24-1 to TRBJ1-2, with 10 bases fitting TRBD1. CDR1 is KGHDR and CDR2 is SFDVKD in the germline V gene. The CDR3 contains 15 residues. Unmatched junction bases numbered 6, after V lost 2 bases and J lost 7 bases. This CDR3 is CATSDSTGGASGYTF. In DNA, the CDR3 is TGTGCCACCAGTGATTCGACAGGGGGCGCTTCTGGCTACACCTTC.

The chain carries TRBV5-1 and TRBJ2-7, with D perhaps assigned TRBD1 or TRBD2 (6 bases each). The V and J ends lost 3 bases and 2 bases respectively, with 15 bases between them. Germline V lookup: CDR1 SGHRS, CDR2 YFSETQ. CDR3 length: 15 residues. CDR3 nucleotide sequence: TGCGCCAGCAGCTGGGGGGCAGGGGCCCCCTACGAGCAGTACTTC. Protein sequence: CASSWGAGAPYEQYF.

This chain uses TRBV7-9 with TRBJ2-7, with D unclear. Trimming stripped 2 bases from V and 3 bases from J, with 8 bases between. Per the germline V gene, CDR1 is SEHNR and CDR2 is FQNEAQ (reference sequence). The CDR3 runs to 13 residues. CDR3 in amino acids: CASSLPAFYEQYF. CDR3 bases: TGTGCCAGCAGCTTACCAGCGTTCTACGAGCAGTACTTC.

V gene TRBV24-1 combines with J gene TRBJ2-5, with 12 bases aligning to TRBD2. J was trimmed by 4 bases and V by 4 bases; bases with no gene match: 6. The germline V gene encodes CDR1 KGHDR and CDR2 SFDVKD. This CDR3 is 16 amino acids long. The CDR3 reads CATSELTSGRGETQYF. The CDR3 nucleotides read TGTGCCACCAGTGAACTGACTAGCGGGAGAGGAGAGACCCAGTACTTC.

This clone was counted between two and nine times. The rearrangement links TRBV7-2 to TRBJ1-6, with TRBD1 matching 12 bases. Unmatched junction bases numbered 10, after V lost 6 bases and J lost 7 bases. CDR1 SGHTA and CDR2 FQGNSA come from the germline V gene. This CDR3 comprises 17 residues. CDR3 coding DNA: TGTGCCAGCAGTTTCATCCCGGGACAGGGGGCCAATTCACCCCTCCACTTT. It yields the protein CASSFIPGQGANSPLHF.

The CDR3 DNA reads as TGTGCCGGTGGGGGGACTACCTATAATTCACCCCTCCACTTT. This gives the protein CAGGGTTYNSPLHF. The chain carries TRBV11-2 and TRBJ1-6; D is possibly TRBD1 (5 bases). Trimming took off 11 bases at V and 2 bases at J, with 13 bases between the two ends. Looked up from germline, CDR1 is SGHAT and CDR2 is FQNNGV. The CDR3 loop spans 14 amino acids.

V usage is TRBV9 and J usage is TRBJ2-2; 8 nucleotides match TRBD1. The CDR3 extends over 16 amino acids. V shed 3 bases, J shed 7 bases, and the junction held 11 bases outside the gene matches. Germline loops: CDR1 SGDLS, CDR2 YYNGEE. CDR3: CASSGRAGGFGGELFF. The CDR3 coding sequence is TGTGCCAGCAGCGGAAGGGCAGGGGGCTTCGGCGGGGAGCTGTTTTTT.

This clone was detected once. CDR3 DNA: TGCGCCAGCAGCCAAAGTTGGACAGGGGGGACCTACGAGCAGTACTTC. As protein: CASSQSWTGGTYEQYF. This chain connects TRBV4-3 to TRBJ2-7; 10 bases match TRBD1. Germline CDR1 and CDR2: LGHNA and YSLEER. The CDR3 extends over 16 amino acids. J gave up 2 bases and V 2 bases, and 6 bases lay outside the gene matches.

The V and J genes are TRBV7-3 and TRBJ2-1; possibly TRBD1 or TRBD2 for D (5 bases each). The V end was cut by 2 bases, the J end by 3 bases, with 11 bases between. Germline-derived CDR1 and CDR2 are SGHTA and FQGTGA. The CDR3 is made up of 15 amino acids. The CDR3 DNA is TGTGCCAGCAGCTTAGGACCGAGGGGCTACAATGAGCAGTTCTTC. Translated, it gives CASSLGPRGYNEQFF.

V is TRBV19 and J is TRBJ2-3; D ambiguous. Trimming removed 3 bases from V and 2 bases from J, with 15 bases in between. Germline V gives CDR1 LNHDA, CDR2 SQIVND (reference sequence). This CDR3 has 16 amino acids. In DNA form, the CDR3 reads TGTGCCAGTAGTATTGGGCTGGTGAAGAACACAGATACGCAGTATTTT. Its protein product is CASSIGLVKNTDTQYF.

The chain employs TRBV11-3 and TRBJ2-2; 11 bases agree with TRBD2. This CDR3 has 17 residues. Trimming removed 5 bases from V and 1 base from J; junction bases left unmatched: 6. CDR1 is SGHNT, CDR2 YENEEA, per germline. Here the CDR3 DNA reads TGTGCCAGCAGCCTCCGCACTAGCGGGAGGAACACCGGGGAGCTGTTTTTT. Its translation is CASSLRTSGRNTGELFF.

The J gene is TRBJ1-2, the V gene TRBV7-8, with D unresolved. Germline loops: CDR1 SGHVS, CDR2 FQNEAQ. CDR3 length: 15 residues. V was cut by 0 bases and J by 2 bases, with 10 bases left in between. This CDR3 reads CASSLAHRVNYGYTF. The CDR3 DNA is TGTGCCAGCAGCTTAGCGCATAGGGTAAACTATGGCTACACCTTC.

The V and J genes are TRBV15 and TRBJ1-1, with D unresolved. The CDR3 consists of 16 residues. Germline CDR1 and CDR2: LNHNV and YYDKDF (reference sequence). The V and J ends lost 5 bases and 6 bases respectively, with 22 bases between them. The CDR3 is CATSSPRAEVFAEAFF. The CDR3, as DNA: TGTGCCACCAGCTCTCCAAGGGCGGAGGTTTTCGCTGAAGCTTTCTTT.

This chain connects TRBV12-3 or TRBV12-4 to TRBJ2-7; D might be TRBD2 (5 bases). V dropped 1 base and J dropped 12 bases, with 13 bases sitting between them. CDR3 length: 12 residues. The CDR3 is CASSLGGKSPYF. In nucleotides, the CDR3 is TGTGCCAGCAGTTTAGGAGGGAAGAGTCCGTACTTC.